This T cell receptor beta chain was sequenced for a study of T cells in Graves' hyperthyroidism and ophthalmopathy. Study-wide points: Blood also held most thyroid clonotypes expanded beyond 0.001.

This clonotype came up a few times. The antigen remains undetermined. At one end, the junction sequence differs from germline, possibly due to a read error. The study defined stable Graves' hyperthyroidism as no ophthalmopathy progression within 18 months. Diagnosis of hyperthyroidism was new in patients aged 18 to 65, and its duration was under 2 months. A patient was excluded if there was uncontrolled infection, other autoimmune disease, pregnancy or lactation. Per germline, CDR1 SSHAT and CDR2 FNYEAQ (reference sequence). The CDR3 runs to 17 residues. The investigators amplified TCR beta CDR3 regions from RNA transcripts. First-round RT-PCR targeting the TCR CDR3 was performed with the HTBI primer set. TCRdb passed the multiplex PCR reads through MiXCR, listing each CDR3 protein once. Counted here are more than 650,000 distinct CDR3 sequences, about 15% occurring once; the ten biggest clones make up roughly 10%.

The sample taken for sequencing was blood. The chain couples TRBV7-7 to TRBJ2-2; 12 nucleotides line up with TRBD2. This clonotype was obtained from a young woman with Graves' hyperthyroidism. DNA for the CDR3: TGTGCTAGCAGCCGAGATCTAGCGGGAGGGGTCGCCGGGGAGCTGTTTTTT. Amino acids: CASSRDLAGGVAGELFF. Full variable domain (remainder filled in from reference TRBV7-7 and TRBJ2-2): GAGVSQSPRYKVTKRGQDVTLRCDPISSHATLYWYQQALGQGPEFLTYFNYEAQPDKSGLPSDRFSAERPEGSISTLTIQRTEQRDSAMYRCASSRDLAGGVAGELFFGEGSRLTVL.